This T cell receptor (beta chain) comes out of a study of blood T cell dynamics during melanoma immunotherapy. The time point here: week 3, after first cycle of checkpoint inhibitor. Disease control meant complete response, partial response or stable disease at 12 weeks. Patients with prior systemic cancer treatment, concomitant immunosuppressants, or other active malignancies were excluded. Trimming cost V 1 base and J 5 bases, with 15 bases left between them. The germline V gene encodes CDR1 SGHVS and CDR2 FQNEAQ. The CDR3 length is 16 residues. TCRdb keeps only in-frame clones here, not all; method: immunoSEQ multiplex PCR. The sample has around 20,000 clones; roughly 87% are singletons.

This clonotype was sampled from a human donor with melanoma. The genes are TRBV7-8 and TRBJ2-1; D uncertain. The source material was blood, sampled from a patient treated with checkpoint blockade. The CDR3 DNA reads as TGTGCCAGCAGCTTAGATGGTGCGAAGTTTAACAATGAGCAGTTCTTC. Translated: CASSLDGAKFNNEQFF.